What follows are 6 T cell receptor beta chains derived from one specimen sequenced in a study of T cells in Graves' hyperthyroidism and ophthalmopathy. Using RNA transcripts as the source, TCR beta CDR3 regions were amplified. An initial round of RT-PCR targeting the TCR CDR3 relied on the HTBI primer set. Each CDR3 protein is one row after TCRdb ran MiXCR on the multiplex PCR reads. Of about half a million distinct CDR3 sequences listed, about 24% were seen once; the top ten hold roughly 10%. Sequenced material: blood. The receptors derive from a woman aged 25 to 39 with Graves' ophthalmopathy.

This clonotype was seen a handful of times. V and J are TRBV12-3 or TRBV12-4 and TRBJ2-5; 7 positions match TRBD1. V shed 5 bases, J shed 3 bases, and the junction held 6 bases outside the gene matches. The CDR3 consists of 14 residues. Here the CDR3 DNA reads TGTGCCAGCAGTCTCCGACAGGGCAAAGAGACCCAGTACTTC. Encoded protein: CASSLRQGKETQYF.

The rearrangement uses TRBV20-1 and TRBJ1-1, with TRBD1 identical over 7 bases. V shed 3 bases, J shed 5 bases, and the junction held 9 bases outside the gene matches. The CDR3 consists of 14 residues. Germline CDR1 DFQATT, CDR2 SNEGSKA (reference sequence). This CDR3 reads CSASPTQGRTEAFF. DNA of the CDR3: TGCAGTGCTAGCCCGACACAGGGGCGGACTGAAGCTTTCTTT.

Ten or more counts support this clonotype. The chain employs TRBV11-1 and TRBJ2-7; D might be TRBD1 or TRBD2, each matching 5 bases. The V end lost 7 bases, the J end lost 2 bases, and 27 bases lay between the germline ends. The length of the CDR3 is 18 residues. Germline CDR1 and CDR2: SGHAT and FQDESV (reference sequence). This CDR3 reads CASISRVGAVDSPYEQYF. The CDR3 DNA reads as TGTGCCAGCATCTCGAGAGTCGGGGCGGTGGATAGTCCCTACGAGCAGTACTTC. Full variable domain (rest looked up from reference TRBV11-1 and TRBJ2-7): EAEVAQSPRYKITEKSQAVAFWCDPISGHATLYWYRQILGQGPELLVQFQDESVVDDSQLPKDRFSAERLKGVDSTLKIQPAELGDSAMYLCASISRVGAVDSPYEQYFGPGTRLTVT.

The sample holds many counts of this clonotype. The chain joins TRBV7-2 to TRBJ1-1, with D perhaps TRBD1 (6 bases). The ends were cut back, 2 bases at V and 6 bases at J, with 13 bases in the middle. The CDR3 has 14 residues. Looked up from germline, CDR1 is SGHTA and CDR2 is FQGNSA. The CDR3 protein is CASSLITGSAEAFF. The CDR3 nucleotides are TGTGCCAGCAGCTTAATTACAGGGAGTGCTGAAGCTTTCTTT. Using reference TRBV7-2 and TRBJ1-1 for the parts outside the CDR3, the full variable domain is GAGVSQSPSNKVTEKGKDVELRCDPISGHTALYWYRQSLGQGLEFLIYFQGNSAPDKSGLPSDRFSAERTGGSVSTLTIQRTQQEDSAVYLCASSLITGSAEAFFGQGTRLTVV.

This clonotype was recorded many times. The rearrangement uses TRBV4-1 and TRBJ1-3, with 7 bases matching TRBD1. CDR1 and CDR2 (germline): MGHRA, YSYEKL. The CDR3 sequence is 14 residues long. V gave up 2 bases and J gave up 4 bases; unmatched junction bases: 2. The CDR3 loop is CASSQTGAGNTIYF. The CDR3, as DNA: TGCGCCAGCAGCCAAACAGGGGCAGGAAACACCATATATTTT.

This clonotype was detected ten times or more. This clone may be a read error of a much larger clone one base away. The V and J genes are TRBV15 and TRBJ2-4; tentatively, D is TRBD2 (6 bases). The germline V gene has CDR1 LNHNV and CDR2 YYDKDF (reference sequence). CDR3 length equals 15 residues. Here the CDR3 reads CATSREVRERNIKYF. The CDR3 nucleotides read TGTGCCACCAGCAGAGAGGTACGGGAGCGGAACATTAAGTACTTC.